The 7 T cell receptor beta chains below all came from one sample that was sequenced in a study of shared clonotypes between healthy human individuals. Method: immunoSEQ multiplex PCR; TCRdb's copy keeps in-frame clones and lacks some. Of roughly 520,000 clones detected, roughly 95% appear once; the ten largest clones hold around 0.066%. The sequenced sample consisted of naive CD4+ T cells sorted from blood. This sample's subset: CD45RA+ positively selected. The receptors stem from a woman aged 25 to 45 in good health.

This chain connects TRBV19 to TRBJ1-5; D is undetermined. This CDR3 contains 13 residues. Per germline, CDR1 LNHDA and CDR2 SQIVND (reference sequence). Trimming shortened V by 5 bases and J by 9 bases, and 14 bases separated the two germline ends. CDR3 region: CASSHLAPGPQHF. As DNA, the CDR3 is TGTGCCAGTAGTCACCTGGCCCCGGGGCCCCAGCATTTT.

This chain links TRBV19 with TRBJ2-7; TRBD1 aligns across 12 bases. The V segment lost 6 bases and the J segment 6 bases; nucleotides outside the gene matches: 9. CDR3 length: 15 amino acids. Germline values: CDR1 LNHDA, CDR2 SQIVND (reference sequence). DNA for the CDR3: TGTGCCAGTAGCCGCCCGGGACAGGGGGCTATCGAGCAGTACTTC. It yields the protein CASSRPGQGAIEQYF.

The CDR3 spells CASSGLAGRHEQFF. CDR3 in DNA: TGTGCCAGCTCAGGACTAGCGGGACGTCATGAGCAGTTCTTC. The chain recombines TRBV7-9 with TRBJ2-1; 12 nucleotides agree with TRBD2. Germline assignment: CDR1 SEHNR and CDR2 FQNEAQ (reference sequence). The V and J ends lost 8 bases and 8 bases, in that order; junction bases with no gene match: 7. This CDR3 contains 14 residues.

This chain links TRBV7-9 with TRBJ1-2; 7 bases fit TRBD1. The CDR3 consists of 13 residues. The germline V gene encodes CDR1 SEHNR and CDR2 FQNEAQ (reference sequence). Losses at the gene ends were 6 bases for V and 6 bases for J; bases not matched to a gene: 7. DNA of the CDR3: TGTGCCAGCAGTATGGACAGGTCGGATGGCTACACCTTC. It specifies CASSMDRSDGYTF.

The chain has TRBV27 and TRBJ2-5, with no clear D. Germline-derived CDR1 and CDR2 are MNHEY and SMNVEV (reference sequence). This CDR3 region has 12 residues. V lost 0 bases and J 4 bases, leaving 3 bases between the germline ends. The CDR3 is CASSLSRETQYF. The CDR3 region has the DNA TGTGCCAGCAGTTTATCTCGAGAGACCCAGTACTTC.

This chain connects TRBV7-9 to TRBJ2-3; TRBD2 matches at 11 bases. The CDR3 sequence is 17 residues long. Germline V gene data show CDR1 as SEHNR and CDR2 as FQNEAQ (reference sequence). V lost 1 base, J lost 1 base, and 4 bases stayed unmatched. The CDR3 reads CASSLGKTSGGTDTQYF. The CDR3 nucleotides read TGTGCCAGCAGCTTAGGAAAGACTAGCGGGGGCACAGATACGCAGTATTTT.

This CDR3 reads CASSLDREGSATGELFF. The CDR3 DNA is TGTGCCAGCAGCTTAGATCGCGAGGGGTCGGCCACCGGGGAGCTGTTTTTT. The chain uses TRBV11-2 and TRBJ2-2; D possibly uses TRBD1 or TRBD2 (5 bases each). The CDR3 extends over 17 amino acids. CDR1 is SGHAT and CDR2 is FQNNGV in the germline V gene. Trimming pared 0 bases from V and 4 bases from J, leaving 15 bases between.